Below are 2 T cell receptor beta chains sequenced from a single sample in a study of blood T cell repertoires in COVID-19 (dated by TCRdb to about 2020). The library was prepared using the immunoSEQ multiplex PCR assay. TCRdb limited this immuneACCESS table to in-frame rearrangements with V and J called. A share of clones is missing; checked studies link under half to unresolved V genes, and the rest is unexplained. The sample table records about 63,000 clones; about 86% of these occur just once. The biggest ten clones account for 9% to 15% of the sample. Sequenced material: peripheral blood. All receptors come from a human donor in a cohort sampled during active COVID-19.

The chain links TRBV6-6 to TRBJ1-1, with D tentatively TRBD1 (5 bases). The germline V and J ends were trimmed by 6 bases and 5 bases, with 16 bases remaining between them. CDR1 and CDR2 (germline): MNHNY, SVGAGI (reference sequence). The length of the CDR3 is 14 residues. CDR3 region: CASRMGSHRTEAFF. CDR3 nucleotides: TGTGCCAGCAGGATGGGGTCGCACAGGACTGAAGCTTTCTTT.

J is TRBJ1-3 and V is TRBV6-5; a possible D gene is TRBD1 (5 bases). CDR1 and CDR2 (germline): MNHEY, SVGAGI. Trimming left V 4 bases short and J 0 bases short, with 10 bases between. CDR3 length: 15 residues. The chain's CDR3 is CASSLGLNSGNTIYF. CDR3 sequence (DNA): TGTGCCAGCAGTTTGGGACTGAACTCTGGAAACACCATATATTTT.